Included here is one TCR beta chain sequence, with context. Germline CDR1 reads LGHDT; CDR2 reads YNNKEL (reference sequence). The CDR3 consists of 11 residues. V gave up 8 bases and J gave up 6 bases, with 7 bases separating them. Participant age was about 18 to 95 years, and participants resided in fewer than 30 US areas. The sample is drawn from a study of blood T cell repertoires in COVID-19. Assay: immunoSEQ multiplex PCR; the TCRdb copy retains only in-frame clones and omits some. The sample includes some 490,000 clones, more than 85% of them seen just once. The gene calls are TRBV3-1 (or the pseudogene TRBV3-2) and TRBJ2-2; D unresolved. The sequence derives from a woman aged 60-75 years who had recovered from COVID-19. Sequencing was performed on PBMCs or T cells enriched from blood (not recorded which). CDR3 protein: CASVAAGELFF. DNA for the CDR3: TGTGCCAGCGTGGCGGCCGGGGAGCTGTTTTTT.